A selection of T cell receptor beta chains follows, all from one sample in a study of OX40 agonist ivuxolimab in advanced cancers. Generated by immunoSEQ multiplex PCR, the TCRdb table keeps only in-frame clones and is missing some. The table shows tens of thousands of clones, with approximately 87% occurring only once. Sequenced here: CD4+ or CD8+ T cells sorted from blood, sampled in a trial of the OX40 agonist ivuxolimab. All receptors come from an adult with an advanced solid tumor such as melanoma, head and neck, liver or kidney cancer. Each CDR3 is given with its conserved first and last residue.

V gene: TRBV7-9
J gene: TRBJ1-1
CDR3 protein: CASSLGAGTEAFF

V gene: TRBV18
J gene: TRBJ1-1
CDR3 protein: CASSPRGVTNTEAFF

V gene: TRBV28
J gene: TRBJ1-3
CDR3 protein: CASSLYAAGNTIYF

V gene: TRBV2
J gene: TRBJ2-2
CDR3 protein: CASSETRVAGMTRQLFF

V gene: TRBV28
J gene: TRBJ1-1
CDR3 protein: CASRRTGYETEAFF

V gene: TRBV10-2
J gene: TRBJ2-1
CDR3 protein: CASSGSGGYNEQFF

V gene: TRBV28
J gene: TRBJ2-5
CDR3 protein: CASSLRGLEETQYF

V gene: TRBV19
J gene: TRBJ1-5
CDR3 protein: CASKLQGASQPQHF

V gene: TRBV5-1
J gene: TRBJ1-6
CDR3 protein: CASSSSGGLNSPLHF

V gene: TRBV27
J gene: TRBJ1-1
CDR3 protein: CASSLGGNWDLNTEAFF

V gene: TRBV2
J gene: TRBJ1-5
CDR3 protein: CASSEGRNQPQHF

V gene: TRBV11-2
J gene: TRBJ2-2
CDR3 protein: CASSLASGGAIGELFF

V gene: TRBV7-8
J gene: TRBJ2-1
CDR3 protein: CASSVQGYNEQFF

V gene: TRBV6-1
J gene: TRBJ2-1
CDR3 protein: CASSEPDEQFF

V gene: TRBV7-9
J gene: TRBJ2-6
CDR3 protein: CASSLARVFGANVLTF

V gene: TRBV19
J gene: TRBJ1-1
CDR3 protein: CASSILESTEAFF

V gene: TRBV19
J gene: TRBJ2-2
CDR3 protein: CASLPRDRDTGELFF

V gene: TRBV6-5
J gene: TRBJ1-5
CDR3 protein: CAGFPGLGNQPQHF

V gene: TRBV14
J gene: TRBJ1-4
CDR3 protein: CASSQTIQKINEKLFF

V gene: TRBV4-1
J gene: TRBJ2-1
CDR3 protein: CASSRRTSGYNEQFF

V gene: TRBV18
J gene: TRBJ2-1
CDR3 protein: CASSPQLAGGHNEQFF

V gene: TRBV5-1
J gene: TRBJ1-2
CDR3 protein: CASSRRHDPSGYGYTF

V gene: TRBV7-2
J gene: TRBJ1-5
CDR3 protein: CASTLDRALNQPQHF

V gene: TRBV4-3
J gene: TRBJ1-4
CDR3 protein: CASSRRLDEKLFF

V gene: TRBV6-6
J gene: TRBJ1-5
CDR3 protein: CASSRGAMGNQPQHF

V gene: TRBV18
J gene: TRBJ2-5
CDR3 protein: CASSGGRETQYF

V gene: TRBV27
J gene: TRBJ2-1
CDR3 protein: CASRPSGRMNEQFF

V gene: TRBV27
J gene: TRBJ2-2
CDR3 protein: CASSPLLTGNTNTGELFF

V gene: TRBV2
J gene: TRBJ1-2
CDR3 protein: CASSRDRLNYGYTF

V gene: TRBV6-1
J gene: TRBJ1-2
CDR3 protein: CASSEALRQGNGYTF

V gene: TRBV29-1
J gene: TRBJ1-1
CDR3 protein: CSVQRQGGNTEAFF

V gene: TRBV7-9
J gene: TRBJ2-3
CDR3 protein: CASSPPAGGDTQYF

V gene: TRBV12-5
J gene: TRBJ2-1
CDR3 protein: CASAADRSLYNEQFF